A single sample is the source of the 21 T cell receptor beta chains below, sequenced in a study of breast tumors, draining lymph nodes, adjacent tissues. TCRdb reprocessed the multiplex PCR reads via MiXCR and lists one record per CDR3 protein. This table holds approximately 130,000 distinct CDR3 sequences, 20% to 25% found once. Samples came from axillary lymph nodes draining the breast cancer. The sequenced sample consisted of axillary lymph node tissue. The receptors derive from a female donor with breast cancer. Some clones in this sample may be carry-over from other donors' samples.

This chain uses TRBV28 with TRBJ2-3; the match to TRBD1 covers 10 bases. The J segment lost 2 bases and the V segment lost 3 bases, leaving 2 bases of the junction unmatched. This CDR3 is 15 amino acids long. CDR1 is MDHEN and CDR2 is SYDVKM in the germline V gene. Written as DNA, the CDR3 is TGTGCCAGCAGTTTTGGGACAGGGGCCACAGATACGCAGTATTTT. Protein product: CASSFGTGATDTQYF.

In the case of this clonotype: Sequence at one end of the junction differs from germline and may be a read error. The chain is built from TRBV9 and TRBJ2-1; 9 bases map to TRBD2. Per the germline V gene, CDR1 is SGDLS and CDR2 is YYNGEE. The CDR3 runs to 15 residues. The CDR3 region has the DNA TGTGCCGGCAGCGTATGGCCTAGCGGGATGTATGGGCAGTTCTTC. Residues: CAGSVWPSGMYGQFF. Variable domain in full (rest from reference TRBV9 and TRBJ2-1): DSGVTQTPKHLITATGQRVTLRCSPRSGDLSVYWYQQSLDQGLQFLIQYYNGEERAKGNILERFSAQQFPDLHSELNLSSLELGDSALYFCAGSVWPSGMYGQFFGPGTRLTVL.

On this clonotype itself: This may be a read error: a much more frequent sequence differs by one nucleotide. The chain couples TRBV27 to TRBJ1-6; the match to TRBD1 covers 10 bases. V was pared by 2 bases and J by 11 bases, with 6 bases of the junction left unmatched. The CDR3 is made up of 15 amino acids. Per germline, CDR1 MNHEY and CDR2 SMNVEV (reference sequence). CDR3 in amino acids: CASSLGQGVNPPLHF. CDR3 coding DNA: TGTGCCAGCAGTTTAGGACAGGGGGTAAATCCACCCCTCCACTTT.

This clonotype was recorded at least ten times. V gene TRBV12-3 or TRBV12-4 combines with J gene TRBJ1-4; TRBD1 matches at 7 bases. The CDR3 spans 13 residues. The J segment lost 8 bases and the V segment lost 5 bases, leaving 5 bases of the junction unmatched. The CDR3 here is CASSPGTAEKLFF. The CDR3 nucleotides are TGTGCCAGCAGTCCAGGGACAGCCGAAAAACTGTTTTTT.

This clonotype was seen many times. This chain joins TRBV6-2 or TRBV6-3 and TRBJ2-5; 7 bases are a match to TRBD2. The junction had 14 bases not matched to a gene; V was cut back by 6 bases and J by 4 bases. The CDR3 runs 16 residues. Germline assignment: CDR1 MNHEY and CDR2 SVGEGT. The CDR3 protein is CASRQPTSEERETQYF. DNA of the CDR3: TGTGCCAGCAGACAACCCACTAGCGAGGAGAGAGAGACCCAGTACTTC.

At least ten counts were recorded for this clonotype. The chain has TRBV20-1 and TRBJ2-1; tentative D call: TRBD1 (5 bases). Trimming took off 0 bases at V and 7 bases at J, with 16 bases between the two ends. The V gene's germline CDR1 is DFQATT and CDR2 SNEGSKA (reference sequence). The CDR3 has 15 amino acids. CDR3 sequence reads: CSARDALQGVNEQFF. CDR3 coding DNA: TGCAGTGCTAGAGATGCCCTCCAGGGTGTAAATGAGCAGTTCTTC.

V is TRBV5-5 and J is TRBJ2-2; possibly TRBD2 for D (5 bases). The CDR3 totals 17 residues. CDR1 SGHKS and CDR2 YYEKEE come from the germline V gene (reference sequence). V dropped 1 base and J dropped 0 bases, with 13 bases sitting between them. CDR3 nucleotide sequence: TGTGCCAGCAGCTTGCGGGATCTAATAACGAACACCGGGGAGCTGTTTTTT. Amino acid sequence: CASSLRDLITNTGELFF.

This clonotype was counted a few times. The chain combines TRBV18 with TRBJ1-5; tentatively, D is TRBD1 (5 bases). The CDR3 has 17 amino acids. Germline V gene data show CDR1 as KGHSH and CDR2 as LQKENI. V was clipped by 0 bases and J by 4 bases, with 16 bases between them. CDR3 in DNA: TGTGCCAGCTCACCACCAGCCGTGCCAGGGAGGAATCAGCCCCAGCATTTT. Protein: CASSPPAVPGRNQPQHF.

The V gene is TRBV7-8, the J gene TRBJ1-1, with D uncertain. V lost 1 base and J 2 bases, leaving 5 bases between the germline ends. The CDR3 totals 13 residues. Germline V CDR1 and CDR2: SGHVS, FQNEAQ. CDR3 residues: CASSLGSNTEAFF. CDR3 in DNA: TGTGCCAGCAGCTTAGGCAGTAACACTGAAGCTTTCTTT. The variable domain in full, completed from reference TRBV7-8 and TRBJ1-1, reads GAGVSQSPRYKVAKRGQDVALRCDPISGHVSLFWYQQALGQGPEFLTYFQNEAQLDKSGLPSDRFFAERPEGSVSTLKIQRTQQEDSAVYLCASSLGSNTEAFFGQGTRLTVV.

To note about this clonotype: A read error may explain this, as a much larger clone is one base away. The chain employs TRBV20-1 and TRBJ2-3; TRBD2 agrees at 10 bases. Germline V gene sequence: CDR1 DFQATT, CDR2 SNEGSKA (reference sequence). CDR3 length: 17 residues. The CDR3 DNA follows: TGCAGTGCTAGGCGAGCGGGAGGGCCGGGGTTAGTAGATGCGCAGTATTTT. Encoded protein: CSARRAGGPGLVDAQYF.

This clonotype has ten or more counts. The chain recombines TRBV24-1 with TRBJ2-2; D unclear. Germline V lookup: CDR1 KGHDR, CDR2 SFDVKD. This CDR3 has 16 amino acids. V was cut by 4 bases and J by 0 bases, with 11 bases left in between. The CDR3, as DNA: TGTGCCACCAGTGACCTCGGACGAGCGAACACCGGGGAGCTGTTTTTT. Amino acid sequence: CATSDLGRANTGELFF.

The chain couples TRBV18 to TRBJ2-2; D might be TRBD2 (5 bases). Germline V gene sequence: CDR1 KGHSH, CDR2 LQKENI. This CDR3 spans 17 amino acids. V lost 0 bases and J lost 9, with 20 bases in between. The CDR3: CASSPPSDGLGSRELFF. The CDR3 coding sequence is TGTGCCAGCTCACCACCCTCGGACGGACTTGGGTCGAGGGAGCTGTTTTTT.

This clonotype was detected ten times or more. The CDR3 region is CAIGQSNQPQHF. The CDR3 coding sequence is TGTGCCATAGGACAGAGCAATCAGCCCCAGCATTTT. This chain uses TRBV10-3 with TRBJ1-5; perhaps TRBD1 as D (6 bases). Trimming stripped 9 bases from V and 1 base from J, with 7 bases between. The CDR3 consists of 12 residues. Germline assignment: CDR1 ENHRY and CDR2 SYGVKD.

This clonotype occurred many times. This chain links TRBV5-6 with TRBJ2-7, with D uncertain. This CDR3 has 14 residues. Trimming stripped 3 bases from V and 4 bases from J, with 14 bases between. Germline CDR1 and CDR2: SGHDT and YYEEEE. CDR3 region: CASSSTPVPYEQYF. The CDR3, as DNA: TGTGCCAGCAGCTCTACCCCCGTACCATACGAGCAGTACTTC. Variable domain in full (rest from reference TRBV5-6 and TRBJ2-7): DAGVTQSPTHLIKTRGQQVTLRCSPKSGHDTVSWYQQALGQGPQFIFQYYEEEERQRGNFPDRFSGHQFPNYSSELNVNALLLGDSALYLCASSSTPVPYEQYFGPGTRLTVT.

This clonotype has at least ten counts. This chain uses TRBV28 with TRBJ1-6; weak D call: TRBD1 (5 bases). The germline V gene has CDR1 MDHEN and CDR2 SYDVKM. Trimming removed 7 bases at V and 0 bases at J, with 13 bases between. This CDR3 region has 16 residues. The CDR3 nucleotides read TGTGCCAGCAACCGACAGTCAAGCTCCTATAATTCACCCCTCCACTTT. Translating gives CASNRQSSSYNSPLHF. Full variable domain (missing parts from reference TRBV28 and TRBJ1-6): DVKVTQSSRYLVKRTGEKVFLECVQDMDHENMFWYRQDPGLGLRLIYFSYDVKMKEKGDIPEGYSVSREKKERFSLILESASTNQTSMYLCASNRQSSSYNSPLHFGNGTRLTVT.

The CDR3 loop is CSARGIDSGSYDEQFF. Written as DNA, the CDR3 is TGCAGTGCTAGAGGGATTGATAGCGGGAGTTACGATGAGCAGTTCTTC. This chain connects TRBV20-1 to TRBJ2-1, with 9 bases matching TRBD2. The germline V gene encodes CDR1 DFQATT and CDR2 SNEGSKA (reference sequence). V trimming: 1 base; J trimming: 8 bases; junction bases outside the gene matches: 12. This CDR3 has 16 residues.

This chain connects TRBV28 to TRBJ1-5; 8 nucleotides agree with TRBD1. Trimming cost V 6 bases and J 6 bases; bases outside gene matches: 7. Germline V gene lookup returns CDR1 MDHEN and CDR2 SYDVKM. CDR3 size: 14 residues. The CDR3 here is CASRRDRTGQPQHF. CDR3 sequence (DNA): TGTGCCAGCAGAAGGGACAGGACAGGTCAGCCCCAGCATTTT.

This clonotype was seen many times. V gene TRBV6-1 combines with J gene TRBJ1-2, with TRBD1 matching over 7 bases. This CDR3 contains 15 residues. Germline CDR1 MNHNS, CDR2 SASEGT. J gave up 6 bases and V 6 bases, and 13 bases lay outside the gene matches. CDR3 residues: CASSRMGQRIHGYTF. The DNA for the CDR3 is TGTGCCAGCAGCCGGATGGGACAGCGTATTCATGGCTACACCTTC.

This clonotype showed up many times. The V and J genes are TRBV7-2 and TRBJ1-6; D remains unclear. The CDR3 totals 12 residues. V lost 5 bases and J lost 10, with 9 bases in between. In germline, CDR1 is SGHTA, CDR2 FQGNSA. Written as DNA, the CDR3 is TGTGCCAGCAGCGACCGATTCTCACCCCTCCACTTT. It encodes CASSDRFSPLHF.

This clonotype appeared many times. The chain employs TRBV20-1 and TRBJ2-1; 10 nucleotides agree with TRBD2. Unmatched junction bases numbered 13, after V lost 8 bases and J lost 9 bases. This CDR3 is 14 amino acids long. From germline, CDR1 is DFQATT and CDR2 SNEGSKA (reference sequence). The CDR3 nucleotides read TGCAGTACCCGGCTAGCGGGGGCTCGGGGTGAGCAGTTCTTC. Translating it yields CSTRLAGARGEQFF.

Turning to this clonotype: This may stem from a read error, because a much larger clone lies one nucleotide away. The rearrangement links TRBV10-3 to TRBJ2-3; 11 bases map to TRBD1. Germline CDR1 ENHRY, CDR2 SYGVKD. The junction had 26 bases not matched to a gene; V was cut back by 7 bases and J by 8 bases. CDR3 length: 20 residues. The CDR3 here is CAITPSGQGGTSVALGTQYF. The DNA of the CDR3 is TGTGCCATCACTCCATCGGGACAGGGGGGAACTAGCGTTGCGTTGGGTACGCAGTATTTT.